The T cell receptor beta chain described here comes from a study of blood T cell repertoires in COVID-19. Study details: From T cells, B-cell-depleted T cells, or PBMCs came the material, which was cDNA or gDNA.

The assay was immunoSEQ multiplex PCR, and TCRdb's table has in-frame clones only and misses some. The sample contains 80,000 or so clones, about nine tenths of which appear only once. Sequenced input: peripheral blood. The sequence came from a woman in her 50s in a cohort sampled during active COVID-19.

CDR3 residues: CASSPSGYEQYF. The CDR3 DNA sequence: TGTGCCAGCAGTCCTAGCGGATACGAGCAGTACTTC. The rearrangement joins TRBV12-3 or TRBV12-4 to TRBJ2-7; TRBD2 agrees at 7 bases. CDR3 length: 12 amino acids. The junction had 2 bases not matched to a gene; V was cut back by 5 bases and J by 4 bases.